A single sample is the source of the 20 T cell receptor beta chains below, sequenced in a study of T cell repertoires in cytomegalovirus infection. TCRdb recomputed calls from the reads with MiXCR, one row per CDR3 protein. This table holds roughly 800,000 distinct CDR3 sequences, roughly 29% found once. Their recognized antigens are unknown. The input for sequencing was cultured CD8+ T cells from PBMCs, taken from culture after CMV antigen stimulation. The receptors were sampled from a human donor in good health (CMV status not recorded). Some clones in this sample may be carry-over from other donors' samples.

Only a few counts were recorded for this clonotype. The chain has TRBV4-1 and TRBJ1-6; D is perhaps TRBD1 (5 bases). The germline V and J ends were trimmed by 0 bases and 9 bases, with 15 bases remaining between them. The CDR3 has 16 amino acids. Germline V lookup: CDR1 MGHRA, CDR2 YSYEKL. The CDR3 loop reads CASSQETVPSGSPLHF. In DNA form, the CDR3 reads TGCGCCAGCAGCCAAGAGACAGTTCCTAGCGGTTCACCCCTCCACTTT.

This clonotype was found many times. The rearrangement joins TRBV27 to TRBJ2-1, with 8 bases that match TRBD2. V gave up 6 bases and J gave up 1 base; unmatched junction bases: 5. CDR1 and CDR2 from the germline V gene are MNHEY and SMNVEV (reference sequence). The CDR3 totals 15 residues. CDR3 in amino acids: CASRLTSESYNEQFF. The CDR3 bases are TGTGCCAGCAGGCTGACTAGCGAGTCCTACAATGAGCAGTTCTTC.

CDR3: CASTYPPLFDEQFF. CDR3 DNA: TGTGCCAGCACCTATCCCCCTTTATTTGATGAGCAGTTCTTC. The chain carries TRBV12-3 or TRBV12-4 and TRBJ2-1, with unresolved D. The germline V and J ends were trimmed by 7 bases and 8 bases, with 18 bases remaining between them. CDR3 length: 14 residues.

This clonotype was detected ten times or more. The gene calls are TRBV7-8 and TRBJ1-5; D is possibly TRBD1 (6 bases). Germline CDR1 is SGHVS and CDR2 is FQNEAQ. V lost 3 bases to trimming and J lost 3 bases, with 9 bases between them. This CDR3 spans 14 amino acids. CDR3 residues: CASSFRGYNQPQHF. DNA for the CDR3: TGTGCCAGCAGCTTCAGGGGCTACAATCAGCCCCAGCATTTT.

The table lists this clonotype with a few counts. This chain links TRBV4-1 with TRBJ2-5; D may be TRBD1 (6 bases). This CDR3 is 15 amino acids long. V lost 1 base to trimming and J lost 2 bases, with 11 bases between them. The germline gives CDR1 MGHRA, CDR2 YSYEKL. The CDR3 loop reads CASSQVTGFQETQYF. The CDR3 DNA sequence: TGCGCCAGCAGCCAAGTTACAGGGTTTCAAGAGACCCAGTACTTC.

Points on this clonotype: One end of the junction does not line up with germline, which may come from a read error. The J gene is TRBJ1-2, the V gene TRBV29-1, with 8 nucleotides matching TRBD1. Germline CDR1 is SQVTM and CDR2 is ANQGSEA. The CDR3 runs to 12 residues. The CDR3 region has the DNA TGCAGCCTTGAGGACAGGGACTATGGCTACACCTTC. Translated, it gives CSLEDRDYGYTF.

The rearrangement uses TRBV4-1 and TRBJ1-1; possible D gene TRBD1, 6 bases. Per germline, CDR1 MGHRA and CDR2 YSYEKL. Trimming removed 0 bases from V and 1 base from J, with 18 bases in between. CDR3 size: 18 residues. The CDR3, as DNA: TGCGCCAGCAGCCAAGACCACAGGGAAGATATGAGGAACACTGAAGCTTTCTTT. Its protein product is CASSQDHREDMRNTEAFF.

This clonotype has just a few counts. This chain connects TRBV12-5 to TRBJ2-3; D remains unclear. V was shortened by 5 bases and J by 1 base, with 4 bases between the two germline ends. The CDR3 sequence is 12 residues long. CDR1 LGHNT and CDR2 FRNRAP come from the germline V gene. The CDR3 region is CASGEGTDTQYF. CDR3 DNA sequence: TGTGCTAGTGGTGAAGGCACAGATACGCAGTATTTT.

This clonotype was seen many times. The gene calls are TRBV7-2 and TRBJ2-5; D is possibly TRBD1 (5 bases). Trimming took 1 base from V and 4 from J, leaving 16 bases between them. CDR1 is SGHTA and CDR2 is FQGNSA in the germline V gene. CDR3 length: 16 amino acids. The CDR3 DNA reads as TGTGCCAGCAGCTTAGTTAGTCGGGTTACAGGAGAGACCCAGTACTTC. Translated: CASSLVSRVTGETQYF.

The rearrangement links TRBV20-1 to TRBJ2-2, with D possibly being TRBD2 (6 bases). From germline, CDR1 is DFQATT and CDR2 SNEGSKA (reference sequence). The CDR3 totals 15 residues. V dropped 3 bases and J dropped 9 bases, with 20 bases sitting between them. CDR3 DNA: TGCAGTGCTAGGGGGTCGGGACTCCAGAACAGGGAGCTGTTTTTT. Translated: CSARGSGLQNRELFF.

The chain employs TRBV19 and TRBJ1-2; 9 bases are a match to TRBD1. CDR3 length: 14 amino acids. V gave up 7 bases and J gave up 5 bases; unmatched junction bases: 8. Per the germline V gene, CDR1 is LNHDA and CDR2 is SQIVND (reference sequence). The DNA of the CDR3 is TGTGCCAGTACCACGGACAGGGGCTTATATGGCTACACCTTC. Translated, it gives CASTTDRGLYGYTF.

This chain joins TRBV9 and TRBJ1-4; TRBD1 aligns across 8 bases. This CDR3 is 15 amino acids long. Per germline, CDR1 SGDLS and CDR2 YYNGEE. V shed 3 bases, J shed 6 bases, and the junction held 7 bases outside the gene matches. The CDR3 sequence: CASSAEGQVYEKLFF. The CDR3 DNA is TGTGCCAGCAGCGCAGAGGGACAGGTTTATGAAAAACTGTTTTTT.

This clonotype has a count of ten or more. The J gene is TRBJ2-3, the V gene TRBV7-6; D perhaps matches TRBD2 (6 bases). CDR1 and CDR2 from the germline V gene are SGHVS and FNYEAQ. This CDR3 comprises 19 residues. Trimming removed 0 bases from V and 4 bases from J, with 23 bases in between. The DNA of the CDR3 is TGTGCCAGCAGCTTAGCCGAATCCGAACGTAGACTAGACGCAGATACGCAGTATTTT. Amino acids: CASSLAESERRLDADTQYF.

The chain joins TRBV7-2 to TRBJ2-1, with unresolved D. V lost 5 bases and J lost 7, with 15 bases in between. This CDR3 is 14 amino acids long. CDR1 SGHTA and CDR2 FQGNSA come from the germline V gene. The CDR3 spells CASSLPSVVNEQFF. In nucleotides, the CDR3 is TGTGCCAGCAGCCTACCCTCAGTGGTAAATGAGCAGTTCTTC.

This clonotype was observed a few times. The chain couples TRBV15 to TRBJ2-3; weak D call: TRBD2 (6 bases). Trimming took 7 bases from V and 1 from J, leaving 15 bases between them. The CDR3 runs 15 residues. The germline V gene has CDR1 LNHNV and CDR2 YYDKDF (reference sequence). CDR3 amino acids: CATTRARGRTDTQYF. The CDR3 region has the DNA TGTGCCACCACCAGGGCGCGGGGACGCACAGATACGCAGTATTTT.

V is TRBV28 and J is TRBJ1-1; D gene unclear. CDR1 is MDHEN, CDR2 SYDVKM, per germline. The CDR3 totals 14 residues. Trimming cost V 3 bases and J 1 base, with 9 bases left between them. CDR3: CASSFTVRNTEAFF. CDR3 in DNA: TGTGCCAGCAGTTTTACTGTCAGGAACACTGAAGCTTTCTTT.

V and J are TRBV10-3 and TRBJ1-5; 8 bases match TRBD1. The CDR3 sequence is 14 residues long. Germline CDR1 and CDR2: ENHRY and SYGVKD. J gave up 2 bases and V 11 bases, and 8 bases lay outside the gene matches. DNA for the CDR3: TGTGCCTCCGCAGGGGGCTTAGGCAATCAGCCCCAGCATTTT. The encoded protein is CASAGGLGNQPQHF.

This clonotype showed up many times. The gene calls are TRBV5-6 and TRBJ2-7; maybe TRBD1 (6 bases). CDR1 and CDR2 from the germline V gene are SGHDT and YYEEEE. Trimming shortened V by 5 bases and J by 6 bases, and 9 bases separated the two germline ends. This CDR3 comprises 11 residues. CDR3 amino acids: CASSAQGEQYF. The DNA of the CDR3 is TGTGCCAGCAGTGCACAGGGCGAGCAGTACTTC.

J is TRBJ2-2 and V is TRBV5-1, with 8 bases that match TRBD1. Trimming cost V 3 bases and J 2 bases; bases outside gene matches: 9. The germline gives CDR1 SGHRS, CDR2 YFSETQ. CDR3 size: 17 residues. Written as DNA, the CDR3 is TGCGCCAGCAGCTGGGAGGCAGGGGGCCCTAACACCGGGGAGCTGTTTTTT. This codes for CASSWEAGGPNTGELFF.

The CDR3 protein is CAISESPGAYEQYF. CDR3 DNA: TGTGCCATCAGTGAGTCTCCGGGAGCCTACGAGCAGTACTTC. The chain combines TRBV10-3 with TRBJ2-7; the D gene is possibly TRBD2 (6 bases). The CDR3 length is 14 residues. Germline V gives CDR1 ENHRY, CDR2 SYGVKD. V lost 0 bases and J 2 bases, leaving 8 bases between the germline ends.